What follows are 5 T cell receptor beta chains derived from one specimen sequenced in a study of spatial heterogeneity in lung cancer. TCRdb re-analysed the 5' RACE reads in MiXCR, keeping a single row per CDR3 protein. The profile shows about 5,800 distinct CDR3 sequences, approximately 13% of them singletons. Time point in this sample: sample taken at primary tumor resection. The specimen was normal lung tissue next to the tumor, collected at surgery. Receptor source: a female donor with early-stage non-small cell lung cancer.

This clonotype was found many times. This chain uses TRBV5-1 with TRBJ2-5, with D unclear. This CDR3 region has 14 residues. V was trimmed by 0 bases and J by 4 bases, leaving 10 bases between them. Germline assignment: CDR1 SGHRS and CDR2 YFSETQ. The CDR3, as DNA: TGCGCCAGCAGCTTGGTGATTTCGGGAGAGACCCAGTACTTC. Encoded protein: CASSLVISGETQYF.

The table lists this clonotype with many counts. The V gene is TRBV7-8, the J gene TRBJ2-7, with 9 bases fitting TRBD2. CDR1 and CDR2 (germline): SGHVS, FQNEAQ. V shed 7 bases, J shed 4 bases, and the junction held 8 bases outside the gene matches. There are 14 residues in the CDR3. CDR3 DNA sequence: TGTGCCAGCATCCCGCGGGGGGGAGGGTACGAGCAGTACTTC. The encoded protein is CASIPRGGGYEQYF. The full variable domain, completed using reference TRBV7-8 and TRBJ2-7, is GAGVSQSPRYKVAKRGQDVALRCDPISGHVSLFWYQQALGQGPEFLTYFQNEAQLDKSGLPSDRFFAERPEGSVSTLKIQRTQQEDSAVYLCASIPRGGGYEQYFGPGTRLTVT.

In this sample, this clonotype is medium-sized. The rearrangement uses TRBV7-2 and TRBJ2-5; TRBD1 agrees at 7 bases. This CDR3 comprises 18 residues. V shed 6 bases and J 5 bases; nucleotides not matched to a gene: 21. Germline V gene sequence: CDR1 SGHTA, CDR2 FQGNSA. The CDR3 DNA sequence: TGTGCCAGCAGTCCCTACTCCGGGACAGCCCACCCCGGGGAGACCCAGTACTTC. This encodes CASSPYSGTAHPGETQYF.

This clonotype has at least ten counts. The rearrangement joins TRBV3-1 to TRBJ1-1, with no clear D. With 0 bases removed from V and 5 bases from J, the gap between germline ends came to 7 bases. CDR1 and CDR2 from the germline V gene are LGHDT and YNNKEL (reference sequence). The CDR3 has 13 amino acids. CDR3 bases: TGTGCCAGCAGCCAAGAAGGCAGGACTGAAGCTTTCTTT. Translation: CASSQEGRTEAFF.

The table lists this clonotype with many counts. The chain carries TRBV10-3 and TRBJ1-1, with D possibly being TRBD1 (5 bases). Trimming left V 10 bases short and J 1 base short, with 16 bases between. Germline V CDR1 and CDR2: ENHRY, SYGVKD. The CDR3 runs 14 residues. This CDR3 is CATRDSVPNTEAFF. The DNA of the CDR3 is TGTGCCACCAGAGACAGTGTACCGAACACTGAAGCTTTCTTT.